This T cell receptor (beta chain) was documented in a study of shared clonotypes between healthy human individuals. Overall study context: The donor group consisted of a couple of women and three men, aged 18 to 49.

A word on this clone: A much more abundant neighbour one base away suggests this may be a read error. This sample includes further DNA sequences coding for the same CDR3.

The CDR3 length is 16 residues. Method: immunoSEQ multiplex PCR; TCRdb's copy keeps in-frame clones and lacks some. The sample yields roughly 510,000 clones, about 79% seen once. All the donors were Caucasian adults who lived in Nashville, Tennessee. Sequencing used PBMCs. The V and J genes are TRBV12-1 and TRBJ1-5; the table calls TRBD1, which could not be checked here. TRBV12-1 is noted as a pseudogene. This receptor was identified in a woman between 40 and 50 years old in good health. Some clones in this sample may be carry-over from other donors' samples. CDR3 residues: CASSETGNYSNQPQHF. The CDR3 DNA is TGTGCCAGCAGCGAGACAGGGAACTATAGCAATCAGCCCCAGCATTTT.